This TCR beta chain was profiled in a study of CD8 T cells in Susac syndrome. Negative isolation yielded CD8+ and CD4+ T cells; FACS enriched TEMRA cells. Reverse transcription of about 0.45 to 1 ug RNA was performed with random hexamers. Amplification of TCR beta CDR3 by immunoSEQ multiplex PCR spanned 54 Vbeta and 13 Jbeta. TCRdb itself ran the immunoSEQ multiplex PCR reads through MiXCR, one entry per CDR3 protein. The sample shows 160,000 or so distinct CDR3 sequences, approximately 94% of them seen only once. Germline CDR1 LGHDT, CDR2 YNNKEL (reference sequence). V lost 4 bases to trimming and J lost 6 bases, with 12 bases between them. CDR3 size: 13 residues. This clonotype was recorded only once.

The sequenced material came from CD4+ T cells from PBMCs. The gene calls are TRBV3-1 and TRBJ1-1; D is unclear. This TCR was sampled from a human donor with Susac syndrome. The DNA for the CDR3 is TGTGCCAGCAGCCTGCGCCCGGGCCCTGAAGCTTTCTTT. Protein: CASSLRPGPEAFF. Using reference TRBV3-1 and TRBJ1-1 for the parts outside the CDR3, the full variable domain is DTAVSQTPKYLVTQMGNDKSIKCEQNLGHDTMYWYKQDSKKFLKIMFSYNNKELIINETVPNRFSPKSPDKAHLNLHINSLELGDSAVYFCASSLRPGPEAFFGQGTRLTVV.